This entry lists 23 T cell receptor beta chains sequenced from one sample in a study of cytomegalovirus exposure and HLA in healthy donors. With 60 Vbeta and 13 Jbeta primers, the PCR was carried out. Measured with immunoSEQ multiplex PCR; TCRdb has only the in-frame clones, and not every one. This table holds fewer than 150,000 clones, around 77% found once. Input material: PBMCs. Receptors were obtained from a human donor in good health.

This clone came up once. The rearrangement uses TRBV5-1 and TRBJ1-1; D not resolved. CDR1 and CDR2 (germline): SGHRS, YFSETQ. V was cut by 1 base and J by 4 bases, with 14 bases left in between. CDR3 length: 15 amino acids. The CDR3 bases are TGCGCCAGCAGCTTGAGTTCGGGAGTTTTCACTGAAGCTTTCTTT. It codes for CASSLSSGVFTEAFF.

The rearrangement links TRBV6-6 to TRBJ2-7; D is possibly TRBD2 (6 bases). The germline V gene encodes CDR1 MNHNY and CDR2 SVGAGI (reference sequence). V lost 2 bases to trimming and J lost 0 bases, with 14 bases between them. The CDR3 is 16 amino acids. CDR3 DNA sequence: TGTGCCAGCAGTTACCCCGGGAGACTAGGCTCCTACGAGCAGTACTTC. Translated: CASSYPGRLGSYEQYF.

The rearrangement links TRBV18 to TRBJ2-4; tentatively, D is TRBD1 (5 bases). The ends were cut back, 6 bases at V and 14 bases at J, with 14 bases in the middle. Germline CDR1 is KGHSH and CDR2 is LQKENI. There are 11 residues in the CDR3. The CDR3 nucleotides read TGTGCCAGCTCGCAACAGGAGTGGGAGTACTTC. Translation gives CASSQQEWEYF.

This sequence joins TRBV10-3 and TRBJ2-2; D uncertain. This CDR3 region has 16 residues. V shed 7 bases and J shed 0 bases, with 15 bases lying between them. CDR1 and CDR2 from the germline V gene are ENHRY and SYGVKD. CDR3 amino acids: CAITPGSPANTGELFF. For the CDR3, the DNA is TGTGCCATCACCCCCGGGTCTCCGGCGAACACCGGGGAGCTGTTTTTT.

The CDR3 sequence: CASSEATPNTEAFF. In DNA form, the CDR3 reads TGTGCCAGCAGTGAAGCGACACCGAACACTGAAGCTTTCTTT. The genes are TRBV6-1 and TRBJ1-1, with D uncertain. This CDR3 comprises 14 residues. Germline CDR1 MNHNS, CDR2 SASEGT. V lost 0 bases and J lost 1, with 6 bases in between.

This rearrangement joins TRBV6-4 to TRBJ2-2, with D maybe TRBD1 (7 bases). CDR3 length equals 16 residues. CDR1 and CDR2 from the germline V gene are MRHNA and SNTAGT. Trimming removed 3 bases at V and 2 bases at J, with 13 bases between. The CDR3 bases are TGTGCCAGCAGTGATTCAGGGGGGTCAAACACCGGGGAGCTGTTTTTT. It yields the protein CASSDSGGSNTGELFF.

The gene calls are TRBV2 and TRBJ1-3; the D is unclear. Between the trimmed V and J ends, which lost 4 bases and 7 bases, there was a span of 11 bases. CDR1 and CDR2 (germline): SNHLY, FYNNEI. The CDR3 runs 13 residues. This CDR3 is CASSAGPLNTIYF. The DNA for the CDR3 is TGTGCCAGCAGTGCTGGGCCTCTGAACACCATATATTTT.

This chain joins TRBV11-2 and TRBJ1-1; D not resolved. The germline gives CDR1 SGHAT, CDR2 FQNNGV. The CDR3 runs to 11 residues. The V end was cut by 5 bases, the J end by 9 bases, with 10 bases between. In nucleotides, the CDR3 is TGTGCCAGCAGCGTGGACTACAAAGCTTTCTTT. Its translation is CASSVDYKAFF.

The gene calls are TRBV6-5 and TRBJ2-2; possibly TRBD1 for D (5 bases). Germline values: CDR1 MNHEY, CDR2 SVGAGI. Trimming stripped 7 bases from V and 7 bases from J, with 7 bases between. The CDR3 is made up of 11 amino acids. CDR3 coding DNA: TGTGCCAGCACCCAGGGCGGGGAGCTGTTTTTT. Translation gives CASTQGGELFF.

V and J are TRBV7-9 and TRBJ1-1; D is possibly TRBD1 (6 bases). Germline values: CDR1 SEHNR, CDR2 FQNEAQ (reference sequence). Between the trimmed V and J ends, which lost 7 bases and 1 base, there was a span of 13 bases. This CDR3 spans 14 amino acids. CDR3 sequence reads: CASTPGGGNTEAFF. CDR3 nucleotide sequence: TGTGCCAGCACCCCTGGGGGCGGGAACACTGAAGCTTTCTTT.

J is TRBJ1-3 and V is TRBV12-5, with TRBD1 as a possible D gene (5 bases). V was shortened by 5 bases and J by 0 bases, with 26 bases between the two germline ends. The germline V gene encodes CDR1 LGHNT and CDR2 FRNRAP. CDR3 length: 20 residues. This chain's CDR3 is CASGRFDGPFTQGSGNTIYF. The DNA for the CDR3 is TGTGCTAGTGGTCGATTTGACGGGCCGTTTACCCAGGGCTCTGGAAACACCATATATTTT.

The chain recombines TRBV6-1 with TRBJ2-7; 10 bases are shared with TRBD1. The CDR3 contains 15 residues. V lost 5 bases, J lost 5 bases, and 9 bases stayed unmatched. Germline CDR1 MNHNS, CDR2 SASEGT. The CDR3 bases are TGTGCCAGCAGTCCACTCCGGGACAGGGGCCACGAGCAGTACTTC. It specifies CASSPLRDRGHEQYF.

CDR3 nucleotide sequence: TGTGCCAGCAGTTTCATATCATCGGGACAGGGTGATTCCGGGGAGCTGTTTTTT. This translates into CASSFISSGQGDSGELFF. V is TRBV28 and J is TRBJ2-2; 9 bases align to TRBD1. CDR1 is MDHEN, CDR2 SYDVKM, per germline. V lost 3 bases and J lost 6; bases outside the gene matches: 14. This CDR3 has 18 residues.

The chain uses TRBV5-1 and TRBJ1-6; 8 bases agree with TRBD1. The V gene end was trimmed by 0 bases and the J gene end by 8 bases; junction bases not matched to a gene: 4. This CDR3 comprises 15 residues. CDR1 and CDR2 (germline): SGHRS, YFSETQ. Written as DNA, the CDR3 is TGCGCCAGCAGCTTGGATCTACAGGGGGATTCACCCCTCCACTTT. As protein: CASSLDLQGDSPLHF.

This clone was observed once. Other nucleotide sequences from this sample produce the same CDR3. V usage is TRBV6-1 and J usage is TRBJ2-1; D might be TRBD1 (6 bases). Germline CDR1 and CDR2: MNHNS and SASEGT. This CDR3 has 13 residues. Trimming left V 8 bases short and J 4 bases short, with 12 bases between. The CDR3, as DNA: TGTGCCAGCTCGGGACAACCATACAATGAGCAGTTCTTC. It is translated as CASSGQPYNEQFF.

This rearrangement joins TRBV18 to TRBJ2-7; 9 bases are shared with TRBD1. Per the germline V gene, CDR1 is KGHSH and CDR2 is LQKENI. This CDR3 is built from 14 residues. Trimming took 8 bases from V and 5 from J; bases not matched to a gene: 10. The CDR3 loop is CASRRTGEGNEQYF. The CDR3 DNA sequence: TGTGCCAGCCGCCGGACAGGGGAGGGCAACGAGCAGTACTTC.

The V call is TRBV7-9, the J call TRBJ1-1; D is perhaps TRBD1 (5 bases). Germline V gene lookup returns CDR1 SEHNR and CDR2 FQNEAQ (reference sequence). V was shortened by 5 bases and J by 2 bases, with 12 bases between the two germline ends. The CDR3 consists of 14 residues. The DNA for the CDR3 is TGTGCCAGCAGCACTCAGGGCTTCAACACTGAAGCTTTCTTT. Its protein product is CASSTQGFNTEAFF.

This clone was recorded a few times. The gene calls are TRBV9 and TRBJ2-5; 11 bases are a match to TRBD2. Unmatched junction bases numbered 15, after V lost 4 bases and J lost 4 bases. The germline V gene has CDR1 SGDLS and CDR2 YYNGEE. The CDR3 has 18 amino acids. The CDR3 bases are TGTGCCAGCAGCCTCCCCGAGGGTAGCGGGAGGGAAGGAGAGACCCAGTACTTC. This translates into CASSLPEGSGREGETQYF.

For this clone: This CDR3 is also generated by other DNA sequences in the sample. The chain recombines TRBV9 with TRBJ1-2, with D possibly matching TRBD1 (6 bases). CDR1 is SGDLS and CDR2 is YYNGEE in the germline V gene. V lost 4 bases to trimming and J lost 0 bases, with 10 bases between them. This CDR3 region has 14 residues. DNA for the CDR3: TGTGCCAGCAGCCTACGGACAGCTAACTATGGCTACACCTTC. It translates to CASSLRTANYGYTF.

V usage is TRBV4-1 and J usage is TRBJ1-1; D perhaps matches TRBD1 (6 bases). Trimming removed 1 base at V and 3 bases at J, with 15 bases between. Germline-derived CDR1 and CDR2 are MGHRA and YSYEKL. The length of the CDR3 is 16 residues. The CDR3 loop reads CASSQGPRTDYTEAFF. The CDR3 nucleotides are TGCGCCAGCAGCCAAGGCCCCAGGACAGACTACACTGAAGCTTTCTTT.

This clone was picked up a small number of times. V is TRBV7-9 and J is TRBJ2-3; 7 nucleotides match TRBD2. V lost 4 bases to trimming and J lost 0 bases; unmatched junction nucleotides: 4. The CDR3 contains 15 residues. Germline CDR1 and CDR2: SEHNR and FQNEAQ (reference sequence). The CDR3 reads CASSSIAGSTDTQYF. The DNA of the CDR3 is TGTGCCAGCAGCTCGATAGCGGGTAGCACAGATACGCAGTATTTT.

This rearrangement joins TRBV7-8 to TRBJ2-7, with D perhaps TRBD1 (6 bases). Germline V gene data show CDR1 as SGHVS and CDR2 as FQNEAQ. This CDR3 is built from 14 residues. V was shortened by 5 bases and J by 0 bases, with 11 bases between the two germline ends. CDR3 in DNA: TGTGCCAGCAGCCTTGGGGGCCTCTCCTACGAGCAGTACTTC. This encodes CASSLGGLSYEQYF.

This clone was observed a handful of times. This chain uses TRBV19 with TRBJ1-4, with D tentatively TRBD1 (5 bases). The length of the CDR3 is 15 residues. V lost 5 bases and J 3 bases, leaving 13 bases between the germline ends. Germline V gene sequence: CDR1 LNHDA, CDR2 SQIVND (reference sequence). CDR3 nucleotides: TGTGCCAGTAGTTCAGGGCTCCTAGCTAATGAAAAACTGTTTTTT. It is translated as CASSSGLLANEKLFF.